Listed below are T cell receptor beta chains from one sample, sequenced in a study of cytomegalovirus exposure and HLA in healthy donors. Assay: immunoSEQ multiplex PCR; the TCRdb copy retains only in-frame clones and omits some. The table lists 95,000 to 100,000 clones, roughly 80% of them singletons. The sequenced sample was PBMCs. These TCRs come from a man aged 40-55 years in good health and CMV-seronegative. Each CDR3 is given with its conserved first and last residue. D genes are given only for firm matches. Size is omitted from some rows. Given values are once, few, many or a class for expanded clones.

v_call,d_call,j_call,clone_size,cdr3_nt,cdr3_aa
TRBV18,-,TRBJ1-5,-,TGTGCCAGCTCACCACCGGGGGCGCAACGAGATCAGCCCCAGCATTTT,CASSPPGAQRDQPQHF
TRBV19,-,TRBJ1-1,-,TGTGCCAGTAGTACGAGGGTGACTGAAGCTTTCTTT,CASSTRVTEAFF
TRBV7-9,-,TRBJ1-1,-,TGTTCCAGCAGCTTTATCAATACGGGGAAAGCTTTCTTT,CSSSFINTGKAFF
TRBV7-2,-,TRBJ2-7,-,TGTGCCAGCAGCTCAGTCAGGGTTCTGAACGAGCAGTACTTC,CASSSVRVLNEQYF
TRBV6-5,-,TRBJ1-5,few,TGTGCCAGCAGTTGGGGGGGGGAAAATCAGCCCCAGCATTTT,CASSWGGENQPQHF
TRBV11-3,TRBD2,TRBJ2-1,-,TGTGCCAGCAGCTCCCGGACTAGCGGGGGGTCCCACAATGAGCAGTTCTTC,CASSSRTSGGSHNEQFF
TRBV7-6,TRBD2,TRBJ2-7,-,TGTGCCAGCAGCTTAGCGCTGGCTAGCGGCACCTACGAGCAGTACTTC,CASSLALASGTYEQYF
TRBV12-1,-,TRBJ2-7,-,TGTGCCAGCAGCGTAAGGGGGCGCTACGAGCAGTACTTC,CASSVRGRYEQYF
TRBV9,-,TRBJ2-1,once,TGTGCCAGCAGCGTAGGTAAAAGGGGAAACAATGAGCAGTTCTTC,CASSVGKRGNNEQFF
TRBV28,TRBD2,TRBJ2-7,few,TGTGCCAGCAGTTTTCCCAAGGCTAGCGGGAACGCCTACGAGCAGTACTTC,CASSFPKASGNAYEQYF
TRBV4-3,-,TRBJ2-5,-,TGCGCCAGCAGTCACGGCGGCGCAGACCAAGAGACCCAGTACTTC,CASSHGGADQETQYF
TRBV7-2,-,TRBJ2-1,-,TGTGCCAGCAGCTCAAGAGGACTGAACAATGAGCAGTTCTTC,CASSSRGLNNEQFF
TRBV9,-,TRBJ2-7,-,TGTGCCAGCAGCGCCCCGCGGCAGAGCAATCGGGACGAGCAGTACTTC,CASSAPRQSNRDEQYF
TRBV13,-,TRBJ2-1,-,TGTGCCAGCAGCTTAGGCCGGCGGGAGCAGTTCTTC,CASSLGRREQFF
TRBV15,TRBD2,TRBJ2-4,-,TGTGCCACCAGCCTCCGACTAGCGGGAGATAGAAACATTCAGTACTTC,CATSLRLAGDRNIQYF
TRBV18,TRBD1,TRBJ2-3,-,TGTGCCAGCTCATTACAGGGGTCTAGCACAGATACGCAGTATTTT,CASSLQGSSTDTQYF
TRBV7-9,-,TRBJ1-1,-,TGTGCCAGCAGCTTAGCTGGAGACGGCCTGGAAGCTTTCTTT,CASSLAGDGLEAFF
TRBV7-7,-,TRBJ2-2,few,TGTGCCAGCAGCTTGAGGCCTAACACCGGGGAGCTGTTTTTT,CASSLRPNTGELFF
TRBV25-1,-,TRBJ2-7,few,TGTGCCAGCAGGGAGCGGGTGACCCCCTACGAGCAGTACTTC,CASRERVTPYEQYF
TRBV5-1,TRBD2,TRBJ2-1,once,TGCGCCAGCAGCGGAACTAGCGGGTCCGAAGATGAGCAGTTCTTC,CASSGTSGSEDEQFF
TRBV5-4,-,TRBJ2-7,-,TGTGCCAGCAGCATGAGTCAGCAGTACTTC,CASSMSQQYF
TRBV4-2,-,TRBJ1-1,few,TGTGCCAGCAGCCATCTACCAGGGGCGAGGGACACTGAAGCTTTCTTT,CASSHLPGARDTEAFF
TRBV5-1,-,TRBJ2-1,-,TGCGCCAGCAGCTATACCGGGACATCATCGGCCTATTGGTTCTTC,CASSYTGTSSAYWFF
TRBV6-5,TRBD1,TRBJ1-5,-,TGTGCCAGCAGTTATAGACAGGGTGGGCAGCCCCAGCATTTT,CASSYRQGGQPQHF
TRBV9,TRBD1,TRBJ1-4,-,TGTGCCAGCAGCCTTAGGGGGCAGACTAATGAAAAACTGTTTTTT,CASSLRGQTNEKLFF
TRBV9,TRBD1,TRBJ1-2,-,TGTGCCAGCAGCGTAATGGGGACAGGGGGCGACGGCTACACCTTC,CASSVMGTGGDGYTF
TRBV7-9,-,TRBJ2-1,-,TGTGCCAGCAGCCCGCTAGGTGATAATGAGCAGTTCTTC,CASSPLGDNEQFF
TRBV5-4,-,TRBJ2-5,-,TGTGCCAGCAGCTTGGGGGGGGACGGTGCGGAGACCCAGTACTTC,CASSLGGDGAETQYF
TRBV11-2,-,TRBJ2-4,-,TGTGCCAGCAGCTTAGGGGGGGATGGAAACATTCAGTACTTC,CASSLGGDGNIQYF
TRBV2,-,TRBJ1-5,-,TGTGCCACCTACGGAGGGGGCAATCAGCCCCAGCATTTT,CATYGGGNQPQHF
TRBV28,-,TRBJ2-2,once,TGTGCCAGCGGGTTCAGAGGATCGGTGTTTTTT,CASGFRGSVFF
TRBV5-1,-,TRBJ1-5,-,TGCGCCAGCAGCTTGGGCGTGGATCAGCCCCAGCATTTT,CASSLGVDQPQHF
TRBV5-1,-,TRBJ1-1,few,TGCGCCAGCAGCTTGGCAGGGGACGGGAACACTGAAGCTTTCTTT,CASSLAGDGNTEAFF
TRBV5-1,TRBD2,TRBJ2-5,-,TGCGCCAGCAGCTTTAGGACTAGCGGGGGCGGAGAGACCCAGTACTTC,CASSFRTSGGGETQYF
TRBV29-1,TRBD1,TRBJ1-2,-,TGCAGCGTTGCAGGGGGCGTTGACTACACCTTC,CSVAGGVDYTF
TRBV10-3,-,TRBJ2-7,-,TGTGCCATCAGTGGAGAAAGCGAGCAGTACTTC,CAISGESEQYF
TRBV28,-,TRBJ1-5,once,TGTGCCAGCAGCCTCCAGGGCATTCAGCCCCAGCATTTT,CASSLQGIQPQHF
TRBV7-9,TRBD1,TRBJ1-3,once,TGTGCCAGCAACCAGGGGGTTCGTGGAAACACCATATATTTT,CASNQGVRGNTIYF
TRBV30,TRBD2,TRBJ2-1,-,TGTGCCTGGCGGCGGGGGAGCTCCTACAATGAGCAGTTCTTC,CAWRRGSSYNEQFF
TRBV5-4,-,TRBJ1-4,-,TGTGCCAGCAGCTTGGCACAGGGATCGGGCTCAACTAATGAAAAACTGTTTTTT,CASSLAQGSGSTNEKLFF
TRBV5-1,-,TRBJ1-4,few,TGCGCCAGCAGCTTACGCACGGCAACTAATGAAAAACTGTTTTTT,CASSLRTATNEKLFF
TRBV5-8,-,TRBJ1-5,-,TGTGCCAGCAGCTTGGATCAGATGCGGTCTTCCTTAAATCAGCCCCAGCATTTT,CASSLDQMRSSLNQPQHF
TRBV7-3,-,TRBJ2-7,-,TGTGCCAGCAGCTTAAACCGCGACAGACATTACGAGCAGTACTTC,CASSLNRDRHYEQYF
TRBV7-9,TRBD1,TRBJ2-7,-,TGTGCCAGCAGACTCTCCCGGGACAGGGGCTACGAGCAGTACTTC,CASRLSRDRGYEQYF
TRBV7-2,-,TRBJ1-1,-,TGTGCCAGCAGCTTACAGGGAATGAACACTGAAGCTTTCTTT,CASSLQGMNTEAFF
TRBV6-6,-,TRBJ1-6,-,TGTGCCAGCCGCAAACAGGGATATAATTCACCCCTCCACTTT,CASRKQGYNSPLHF
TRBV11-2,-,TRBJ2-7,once,TGTGCCAGCAGCTTAGTTTCCGAGGTCAGCTCCTACGAGCAGTACTTC,CASSLVSEVSSYEQYF
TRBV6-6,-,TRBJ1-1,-,TGTGCCACAAAGTCGACAGGCTCGAACACTGAAGCTTTCTTT,CATKSTGSNTEAFF
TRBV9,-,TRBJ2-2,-,TGTGCCAGCGCCCCTGGGCAGGTCGACACCGGGGAGCTGTTTTTT,CASAPGQVDTGELFF
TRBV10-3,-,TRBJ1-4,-,TGTGCCATCAGTGAGAACAGGCCTAATGAAAAACTGTTTTTT,CAISENRPNEKLFF
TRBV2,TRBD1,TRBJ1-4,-,TGTGCCAGCAGTGGGACAGGGACTAACGAAAAACTGTTTTTT,CASSGTGTNEKLFF
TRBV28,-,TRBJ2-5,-,TGTGCCAGCAGTTCTAGCTTGGGTGAGACCCAGTACTTC,CASSSSLGETQYF
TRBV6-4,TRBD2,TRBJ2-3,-,TGTGCCAGCAGCGTGACTAGCGGGACACCAAATACGCAGTATTTT,CASSVTSGTPNTQYF
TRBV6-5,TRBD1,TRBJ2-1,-,TGTGCCAGCAGGGGACAGGGCTACAATGAGCAGTTCTTC,CASRGQGYNEQFF
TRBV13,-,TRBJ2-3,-,TGTGCCAGCAGCCCCTCTTCAGATACGCAGTATTTT,CASSPSSDTQYF
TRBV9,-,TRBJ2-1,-,TGTGCCAGCAGCGTAGCAGCAGGTGAGCAGTTCTTC,CASSVAAGEQFF
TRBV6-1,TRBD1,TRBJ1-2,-,TGTGCCAGCAGTACCCGGACAGGGAGGGCAAATGGCTACACCTTC,CASSTRTGRANGYTF
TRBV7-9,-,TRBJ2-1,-,TGTGCCAGCAGCTTAGCGCCCCCGGGGTCCCCCTACAATGAGCAGTTCTTC,CASSLAPPGSPYNEQFF